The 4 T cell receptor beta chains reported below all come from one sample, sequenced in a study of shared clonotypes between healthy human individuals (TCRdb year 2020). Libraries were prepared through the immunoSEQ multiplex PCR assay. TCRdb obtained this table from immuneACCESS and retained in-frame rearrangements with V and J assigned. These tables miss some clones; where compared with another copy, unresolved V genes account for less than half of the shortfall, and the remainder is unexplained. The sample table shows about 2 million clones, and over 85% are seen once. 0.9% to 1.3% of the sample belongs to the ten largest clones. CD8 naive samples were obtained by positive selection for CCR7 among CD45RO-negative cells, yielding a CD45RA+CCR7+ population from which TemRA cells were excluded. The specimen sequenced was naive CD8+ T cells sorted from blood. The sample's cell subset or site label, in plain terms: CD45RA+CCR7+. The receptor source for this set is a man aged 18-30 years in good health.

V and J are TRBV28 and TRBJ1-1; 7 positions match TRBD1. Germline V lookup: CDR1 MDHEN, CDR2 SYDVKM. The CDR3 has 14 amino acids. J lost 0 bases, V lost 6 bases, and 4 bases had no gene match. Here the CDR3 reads CASRVRGMNTEAFF. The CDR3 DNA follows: TGTGCCAGCAGGGTCAGGGGGATGAACACTGAAGCTTTCTTT.

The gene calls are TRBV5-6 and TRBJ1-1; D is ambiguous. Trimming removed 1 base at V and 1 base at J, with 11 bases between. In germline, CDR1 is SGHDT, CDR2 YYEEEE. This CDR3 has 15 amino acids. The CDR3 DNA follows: TGTGCCAGCAGCTTGAATATCGCCAGGAACACTGAAGCTTTCTTT. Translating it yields CASSLNIARNTEAFF.

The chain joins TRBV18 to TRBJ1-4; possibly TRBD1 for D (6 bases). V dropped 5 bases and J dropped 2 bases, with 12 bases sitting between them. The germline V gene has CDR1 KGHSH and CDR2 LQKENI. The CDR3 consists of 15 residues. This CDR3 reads CASSITGPTNEKLFF. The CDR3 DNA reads TGTGCCAGCTCAATTACAGGGCCGACTAATGAAAAACTGTTTTTT. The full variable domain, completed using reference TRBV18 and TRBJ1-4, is NAGVMQNPRHLVRRRGQEARLRCSPMKGHSHVYWYRQLPEEGLKFMVYLQKENIIDESGMPKERFSAEFPKEGPSILRIQQVVRGDSAAYFCASSITGPTNEKLFFGSGTQLSVL.

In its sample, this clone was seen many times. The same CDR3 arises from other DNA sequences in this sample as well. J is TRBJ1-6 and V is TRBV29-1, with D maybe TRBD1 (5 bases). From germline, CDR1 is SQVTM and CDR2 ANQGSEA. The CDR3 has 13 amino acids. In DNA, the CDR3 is TGCGCGGGGGGTAAGACGCAGTGGGAACCCCTCCACTTT. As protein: CAGGKTQWEPLHF.